The present entry profiles one T cell receptor beta chain with its context. The antigen remains undetermined. Germline and junction disagree at one end, which may indicate a read error. Researchers ran the PCR with 60 Vbeta and 13 Jbeta primers. Generated by immunoSEQ multiplex PCR, the TCRdb table keeps only in-frame clones and is missing some. This sample yields more than 80,000 clones, of which over 75% are seen a single time; 1% to 1.5% belongs to the top ten. This specimen comes from a study of cytomegalovirus exposure and HLA in healthy donors. The CDR3 covers 16 residues. The germline V gene has CDR1 LGHNA and CDR2 YSLEER. Study-level points and caveats: Researchers reported in a later analysis that common viral pathogens appeared linked to several top clusters. For most TCR beta V segments, an earlier analysis put the productive rate at about 87% or about 30% of the time.

The specimen sequenced was PBMCs. The chain is built from TRBV4-3 and TRBJ1-2; 7 positions agree with TRBD1. This clonotype originated in a girl under 10 years old in good health and CMV-seropositive. In DNA form, the CDR3 reads TGCGCCAGCAGCCAAAACCGAGGGGGCATAGGGTATGGCTACAACTTC. It yields the protein CASSQNRGGIGYGYNF.